Following are 19 T cell receptor beta chains from one sample sequenced in a study of T cell responses to AZD1222 COVID-19 vaccine. TCRdb keeps only in-frame clones here, not all; method: immunoSEQ multiplex PCR. Among about 72,000 clones listed, 80% to 90% were seen once. The sequencing used peripheral blood, collected 28 days after the second AZD1222 dose. The origin of the receptors is an adult who received the AZD1222 COVID-19 vaccine.

The V call is TRBV5-5, the J call TRBJ2-3; D is ambiguous. The CDR3 is 14 residues long. The germline V gene has CDR1 SGHKS and CDR2 YYEKEE (reference sequence). The germline V and J ends were trimmed by 0 bases and 2 bases, with 7 bases remaining between them. The DNA for the CDR3 is TGTGCCAGCAGCTTGGGCCTTTACACAGATACGCAGTATTTT. Translation gives CASSLGLYTDTQYF.

In this sample, this clone turned up once. The V call is TRBV6-1, the J call TRBJ1-2; D is undetermined. There are 13 residues in the CDR3. Germline values: CDR1 MNHNS, CDR2 SASEGT. V was pared by 1 base and J by 8 bases, with 11 bases between. The CDR3 DNA sequence: TGTGCCAGCAGTGAAGAACTACTAAGGGGCTACACCTTC. Translated: CASSEELLRGYTF.

The J gene is TRBJ1-1, the V gene TRBV5-4; 11 bases are a match to TRBD1. V was clipped by 6 bases and J by 5 bases; unmatched bases: 12. This CDR3 comprises 16 residues. Germline V gene lookup returns CDR1 SGHNT and CDR2 YYREEE (reference sequence). The CDR3 sequence is CASKRTGGAWETEAFF. The CDR3 DNA sequence: TGTGCCAGCAAAAGGACAGGGGGCGCGTGGGAAACTGAAGCTTTCTTT.

The chain combines TRBV5-5 with TRBJ2-3; D uncertain. CDR3 size: 17 residues. CDR1 is SGHKS, CDR2 YYEKEE, per germline (reference sequence). V dropped 4 bases and J dropped 0 bases, with 18 bases sitting between them. CDR3 region: CASSPYGGGSSTDTQYF. The DNA of the CDR3 is TGTGCCAGCAGCCCCTACGGCGGCGGATCAAGCACAGATACGCAGTATTTT.

The CDR3 coding sequence is TGTGCCAGCAGGGGGGGGATCAATGAGCAGTTCTTC. This codes for CASRGGINEQFF. The rearrangement joins TRBV7-8 to TRBJ2-1; the match to TRBD2 covers 7 bases. Germline V CDR1 and CDR2: SGHVS, FQNEAQ. Losses at the gene ends were 6 bases for V and 6 bases for J; bases not matched to a gene: 2. The CDR3 is 12 residues long.

The V gene is TRBV4-1, the J gene TRBJ2-7; D assignment may be TRBD1 or TRBD2 (5 bases each). Germline V CDR1 and CDR2: MGHRA, YSYEKL. The CDR3 runs 14 residues. The V and J ends lost 1 base and 6 bases respectively, with 13 bases between them. The CDR3 region is CASSQVRGVGEQYF. The CDR3 DNA sequence: TGCGCCAGCAGCCAAGTACGAGGGGTCGGCGAGCAGTACTTC.

The chain couples TRBV2 to TRBJ1-3, with D possibly being TRBD1 (6 bases). The germline V and J ends were trimmed by 3 bases and 4 bases, with 13 bases remaining between them. The CDR3 consists of 15 residues. The germline V gene encodes CDR1 SNHLY and CDR2 FYNNEI. CDR3 in DNA: TGTGCCAGCAGTGAGACGGGGGCTTACGGAAACACCATATATTTT. This encodes CASSETGAYGNTIYF.

The CDR3 sequence is CASSAFGGANYGYTF. The CDR3, as DNA: TGTGCCAGCAGCGCTTTCGGGGGAGCTAACTATGGCTACACCTTC. The rearrangement joins TRBV7-9 to TRBJ1-2, with TRBD1 as a possible D gene (5 bases). From germline, CDR1 is SEHNR and CDR2 FQNEAQ (reference sequence). The CDR3 extends over 15 amino acids. V was pared by 5 bases and J by 0 bases, with 13 bases between.

This sequence joins TRBV21-1 and TRBJ2-7; the D segment call TRBD2 is taken from the table without a DNA check. TRBV21-1 is noted as a pseudogene. The CDR3 covers 14 residues. This chain's CDR3 is CGPSAPRGSYEQYF. The DNA for the CDR3 is TGTGGCCCCTCGGCTCCTCGGGGCTCCTACGAGCAGTACTTC.

The V and J genes are TRBV4-3 and TRBJ1-2; D ambiguous. Germline assignment: CDR1 LGHNA and CDR2 YSLEER. This CDR3 contains 17 residues. Trimming cost V 3 bases and J 0 bases, with 17 bases left between them. In DNA form, the CDR3 reads TGCGCCAGCAGCCATGCCCTCATCGCCGCGGCTAACTATGGCTACACCTTC. Its translation: CASSHALIAAANYGYTF.

This clone was detected only once. The CDR3 loop reads CATSRDRREPSYEQYF. CDR3 DNA: TGTGCCACCAGCAGAGATCGCCGGGAGCCGTCCTACGAGCAGTACTTC. The genes are TRBV15 and TRBJ2-7; D may be TRBD2 (6 bases). This CDR3 is 16 amino acids long. Germline V CDR1 and CDR2: LNHNV, YYDKDF (reference sequence). Trimming removed 0 bases at V and 1 base at J, with 13 bases between.

This chain links TRBV5-4 with TRBJ2-3; a possible D gene is TRBD1 (5 bases). V gave up 2 bases and J gave up 4 bases, with 8 bases separating them. This CDR3 has 13 residues. CDR1 and CDR2 (germline): SGHNT, YYREEE (reference sequence). The CDR3 region has the DNA TGTGCCAGCAGCTTCCAGGGTCCAGATACGCAGTATTTT. Residues: CASSFQGPDTQYF.

The chain couples TRBV9 to TRBJ1-5; 10 bases map to TRBD1. Germline V gene data show CDR1 as SGDLS and CDR2 as YYNGEE. Trimming cost V 5 bases and J 5 bases; bases outside gene matches: 7. CDR3 size: 15 residues. This CDR3 reads CASRGQGERDQPQHF. As DNA, the CDR3 is TGTGCCAGCAGAGGACAGGGGGAGAGGGATCAGCCCCAGCATTTT.

The chain carries TRBV10-3 and TRBJ1-2; D unresolved. Germline V lookup: CDR1 ENHRY, CDR2 SYGVKD. Trimming shortened V by 0 bases and J by 2 bases, and 7 bases separated the two germline ends. This CDR3 spans 14 amino acids. The CDR3 DNA is TGTGCCATCAGTGAGTCCGTGGTGAACTATGGCTACACCTTC. As protein: CAISESVVNYGYTF.

CDR3 sequence: CASGARGSYEQYF. The DNA for the CDR3 is TGTGCCAGCGGTGCCAGGGGGTCGTACGAGCAGTACTTC. The V call is TRBV27, the J call TRBJ2-7; the match to TRBD1 covers 7 bases. The CDR3 consists of 13 residues. V shed 8 bases, J shed 4 bases, and the junction held 8 bases outside the gene matches. Per germline, CDR1 MNHEY and CDR2 SMNVEV (reference sequence).

The chain is built from TRBV6-6 and TRBJ1-5; unclear D gene. The germline gives CDR1 MNHNY, CDR2 SVGAGI (reference sequence). V lost 6 bases to trimming and J lost 0 bases, with 6 bases between them. The CDR3 length is 13 residues. The CDR3, as DNA: TGTGCCAGCAGGGGGTCTAGCAATCAGCCCCAGCATTTT. This sequence encodes CASRGSSNQPQHF.

The chain joins TRBV24-1 to TRBJ1-1; D is perhaps TRBD1 (5 bases). The CDR3 runs 12 residues. V was pared by 5 bases and J by 6 bases, with 9 bases between. Germline lookup yields CDR1 KGHDR and CDR2 SFDVKD. CDR3 sequence: CATSGQGAEAFF. The CDR3 DNA is TGTGCCACCAGTGGTCAGGGTGCTGAAGCTTTCTTT.

This sequence joins TRBV27 and TRBJ1-6, with 9 bases matching TRBD1. Looked up from germline, CDR1 is MNHEY and CDR2 is SMNVEV (reference sequence). The CDR3 contains 15 residues. V was pared by 6 bases and J by 6 bases, with 6 bases of the junction left unmatched. In nucleotides, the CDR3 is TGTGCCAGCAGCCCCGCGGGACAGGGTAATTCACCCCTCCACTTT. This gives the protein CASSPAGQGNSPLHF.

The rearrangement uses TRBV30 and TRBJ2-5; D possibly uses TRBD1 or TRBD2 (5 bases each). The germline V gene encodes CDR1 GTSNPN and CDR2 SVGIG (reference sequence). The CDR3 sequence is 12 residues long. V was cut by 6 bases and J by 1 base, with 9 bases left in between. The CDR3 reads CACRESQETQYF. The CDR3 coding sequence is TGTGCCTGCAGGGAGTCCCAAGAGACCCAGTACTTC.